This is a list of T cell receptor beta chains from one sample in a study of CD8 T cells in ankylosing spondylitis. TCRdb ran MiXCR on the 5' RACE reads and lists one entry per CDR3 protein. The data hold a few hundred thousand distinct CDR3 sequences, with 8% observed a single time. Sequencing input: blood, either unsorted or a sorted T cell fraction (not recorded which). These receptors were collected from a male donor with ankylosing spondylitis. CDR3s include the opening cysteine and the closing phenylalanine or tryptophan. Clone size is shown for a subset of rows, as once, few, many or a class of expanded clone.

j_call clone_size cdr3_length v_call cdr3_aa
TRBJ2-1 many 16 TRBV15 CATSFAAGLIDNEQFF
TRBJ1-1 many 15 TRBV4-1 CASSHVDRANTEAFF
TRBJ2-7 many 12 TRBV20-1 CSARRSSYEQYF
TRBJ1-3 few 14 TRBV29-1 CSVDPGSSGNTIYF
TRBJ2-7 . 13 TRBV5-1 CASAWLGKDEQYF
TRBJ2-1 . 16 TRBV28 CAGSLSRTSGYNEQFF
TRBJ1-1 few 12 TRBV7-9 CGAHIGNTEAFF
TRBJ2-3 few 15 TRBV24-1 CATSDPQRGADTQYF
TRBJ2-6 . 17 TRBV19 CASSIVGSGSGANVLTF
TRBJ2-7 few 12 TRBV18 CASSLYLDEQYF
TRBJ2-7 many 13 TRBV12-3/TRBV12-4 CASSAGGSYEQYF
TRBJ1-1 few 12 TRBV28 CASRGPNTEAFF
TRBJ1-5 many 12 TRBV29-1 CSVAEGIQPQHF
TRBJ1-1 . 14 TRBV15 CATSRVGVNTEAFF
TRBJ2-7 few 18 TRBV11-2 CASSRDSNTPADIYEQYF
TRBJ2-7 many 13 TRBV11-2 CASSSGTVYEQYF
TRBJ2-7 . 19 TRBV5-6 CASSLWSSGGGPDSYEQYF
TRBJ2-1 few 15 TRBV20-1 CSAKGLSGPINEQFF
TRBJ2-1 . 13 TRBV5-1 CASMAGSYNEQFF
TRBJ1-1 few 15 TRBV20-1 CSATRPADRNTEAFF
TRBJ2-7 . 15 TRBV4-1 CASSPPSGSGYEQYF
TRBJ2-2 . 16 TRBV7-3 CASSLRRQGVNGELFF
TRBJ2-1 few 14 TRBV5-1 CASSVGTSSDEQFF
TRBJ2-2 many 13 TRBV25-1 CASGRANTGELFF
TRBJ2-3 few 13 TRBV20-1 CSVPSGNTDTQYF
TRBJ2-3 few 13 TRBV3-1 CASSQHLADTQYF
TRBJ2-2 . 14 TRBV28 CASSLAGPTGELFF
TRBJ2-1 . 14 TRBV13 CASSLTYSDNEQFF
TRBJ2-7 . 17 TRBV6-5 CASSYPTGGGYSGEQYF
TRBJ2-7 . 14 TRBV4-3 CASSQDQASYEQYF
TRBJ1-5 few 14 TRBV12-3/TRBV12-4 CASSLTRVNQPQHF
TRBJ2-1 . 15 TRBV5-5 CASSSRLGEVDEQFF
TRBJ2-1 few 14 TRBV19 CASSPRLEMGEQFF
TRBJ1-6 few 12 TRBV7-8 CASLGGGSPLHF
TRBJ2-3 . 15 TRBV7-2 CASSLAGADSDTQYF
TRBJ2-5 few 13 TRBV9 CASSARTKETQYF
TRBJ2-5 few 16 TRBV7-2 CASSPLSASTQETQYF
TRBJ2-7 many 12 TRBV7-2 CATARVSYEQYF